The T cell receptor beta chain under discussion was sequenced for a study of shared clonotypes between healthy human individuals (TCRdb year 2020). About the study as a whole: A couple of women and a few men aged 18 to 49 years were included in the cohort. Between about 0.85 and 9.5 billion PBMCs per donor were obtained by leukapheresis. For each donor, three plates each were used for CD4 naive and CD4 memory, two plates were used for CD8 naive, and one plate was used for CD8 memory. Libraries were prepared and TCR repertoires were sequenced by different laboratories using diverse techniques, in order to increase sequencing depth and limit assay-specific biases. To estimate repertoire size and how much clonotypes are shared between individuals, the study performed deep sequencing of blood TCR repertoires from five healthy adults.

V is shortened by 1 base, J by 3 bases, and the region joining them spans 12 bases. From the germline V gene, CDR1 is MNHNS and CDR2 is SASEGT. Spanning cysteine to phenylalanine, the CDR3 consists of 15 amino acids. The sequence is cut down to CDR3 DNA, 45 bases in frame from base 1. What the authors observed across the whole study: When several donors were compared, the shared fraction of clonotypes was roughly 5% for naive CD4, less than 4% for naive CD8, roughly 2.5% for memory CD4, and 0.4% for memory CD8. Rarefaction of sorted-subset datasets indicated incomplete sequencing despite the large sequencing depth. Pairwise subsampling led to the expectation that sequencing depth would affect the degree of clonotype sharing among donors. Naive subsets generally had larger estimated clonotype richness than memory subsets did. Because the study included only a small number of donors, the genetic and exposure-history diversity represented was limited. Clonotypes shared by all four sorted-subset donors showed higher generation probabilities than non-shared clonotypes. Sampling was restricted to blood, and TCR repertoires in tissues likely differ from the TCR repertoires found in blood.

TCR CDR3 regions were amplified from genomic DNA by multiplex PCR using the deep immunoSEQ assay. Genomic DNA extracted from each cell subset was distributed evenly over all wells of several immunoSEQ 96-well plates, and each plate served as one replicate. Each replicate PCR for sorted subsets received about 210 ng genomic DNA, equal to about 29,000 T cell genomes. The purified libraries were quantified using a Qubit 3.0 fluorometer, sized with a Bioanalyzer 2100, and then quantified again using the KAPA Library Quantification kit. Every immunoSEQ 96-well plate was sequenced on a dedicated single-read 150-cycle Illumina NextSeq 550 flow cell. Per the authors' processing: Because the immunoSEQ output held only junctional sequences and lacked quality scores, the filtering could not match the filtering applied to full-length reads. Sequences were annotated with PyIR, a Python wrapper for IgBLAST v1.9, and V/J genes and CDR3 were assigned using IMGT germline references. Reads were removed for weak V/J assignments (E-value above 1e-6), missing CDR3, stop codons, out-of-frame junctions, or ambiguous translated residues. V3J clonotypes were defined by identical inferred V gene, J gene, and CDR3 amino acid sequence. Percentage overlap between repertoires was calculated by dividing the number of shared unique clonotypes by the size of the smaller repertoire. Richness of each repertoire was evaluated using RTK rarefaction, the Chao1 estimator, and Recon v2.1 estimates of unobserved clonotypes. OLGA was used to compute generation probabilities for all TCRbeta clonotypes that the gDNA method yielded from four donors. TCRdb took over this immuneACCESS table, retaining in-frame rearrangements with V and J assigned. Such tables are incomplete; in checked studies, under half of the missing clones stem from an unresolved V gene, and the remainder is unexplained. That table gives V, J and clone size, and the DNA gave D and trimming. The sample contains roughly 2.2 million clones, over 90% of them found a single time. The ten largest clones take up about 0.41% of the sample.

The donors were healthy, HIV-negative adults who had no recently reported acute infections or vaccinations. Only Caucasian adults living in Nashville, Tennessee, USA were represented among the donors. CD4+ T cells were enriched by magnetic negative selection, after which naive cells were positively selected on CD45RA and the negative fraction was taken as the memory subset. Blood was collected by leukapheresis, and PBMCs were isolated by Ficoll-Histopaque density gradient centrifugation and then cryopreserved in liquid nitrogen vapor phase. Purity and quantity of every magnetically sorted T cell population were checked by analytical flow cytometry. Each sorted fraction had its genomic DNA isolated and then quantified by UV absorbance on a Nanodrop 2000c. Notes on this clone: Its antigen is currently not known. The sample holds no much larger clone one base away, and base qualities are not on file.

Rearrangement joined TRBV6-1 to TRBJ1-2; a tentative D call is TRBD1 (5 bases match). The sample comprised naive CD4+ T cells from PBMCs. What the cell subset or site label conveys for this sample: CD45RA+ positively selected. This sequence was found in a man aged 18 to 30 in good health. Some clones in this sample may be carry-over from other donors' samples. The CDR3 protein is CASSEDLGRYYGYTF. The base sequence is TGTGCCAGCAGTGAAGATCTGGGACGGTACTATGGCTACACCTTC.